This T cell receptor (beta chain) was found in a study of CD8+CD57+ T cells in acquired aplastic anemia. About the study: Sorted CD4+ and CD8+ cells gave an average of approximately 3 ug of DNA.

Before being chosen for sequencing, patients had shown CD8+CD57+ cell expansion by flow cytometry. The patients, all of them, had severe acquired aplastic anemia. When blood sampling took place, the patients had received no therapy. Concerning this clonotype: Its cognate antigen is unknown. At one end the junction does not follow the germline gene, possibly because of a read error.

Profiling that covered TCR beta VDJ and CDR3 relied on genomic DNA as its template. TCRdb fed the reads into MiXCR, producing one record per CDR3 protein. The sample has about 190,000 distinct CDR3 sequences, around 47% seen once. This CDR3 is built from 12 residues. CDR1 is SNHLY and CDR2 is FYNNEI in the germline V gene. Findings of the study overall: Around 30 was the count of CD8+ CDR3 sequences that patients shared with controls.

J is TRBJ2-7 and V is TRBV2, with 9 bases that match TRBD1. The source material was sorted CD4+, CD8+, or CD8+CD57+ T cells (not recorded which) from PBMCs. The TCR originated in a human donor with aplastic anemia. CDR3: CASSVYSGTGNF. DNA for the CDR3: TGTGCCAGCAGTGTATATTCCGGGACAGGGAACTTC.